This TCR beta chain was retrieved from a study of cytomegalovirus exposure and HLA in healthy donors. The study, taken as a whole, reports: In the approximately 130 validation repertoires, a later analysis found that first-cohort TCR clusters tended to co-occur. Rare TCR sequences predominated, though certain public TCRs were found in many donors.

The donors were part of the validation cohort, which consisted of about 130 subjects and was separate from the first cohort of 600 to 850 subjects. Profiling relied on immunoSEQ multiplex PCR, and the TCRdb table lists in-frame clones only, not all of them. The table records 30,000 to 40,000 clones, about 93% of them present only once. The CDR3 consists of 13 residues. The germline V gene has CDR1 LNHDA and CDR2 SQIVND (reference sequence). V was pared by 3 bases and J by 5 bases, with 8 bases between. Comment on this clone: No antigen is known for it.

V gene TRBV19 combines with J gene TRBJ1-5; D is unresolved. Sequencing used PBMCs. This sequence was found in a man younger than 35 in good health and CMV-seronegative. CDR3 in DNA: TGTGCCAGTAGTATCGTGTCGGATCAGCCCCAGCATTTT. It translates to CASSIVSDQPQHF. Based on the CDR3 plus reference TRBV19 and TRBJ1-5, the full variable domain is DGGITQSPKYLFRKEGQNVTLSCEQNLNHDAMYWYRQDPGQGLRLIYYSQIVNDFQKGDIAEGYSVSREKKESFPLTVTSAQKNPTAFYLCASSIVSDQPQHFGDGTRLSIL.